This T cell receptor (beta chain) was sequenced in a study of T cell repertoires in cytomegalovirus infection. Study details: Both a matching HLA type and CMV infection were indicated by public TCR beta signatures.

Study-wide results and caveats: HLA-C-restricted CMV-specific TCR beta clonotypes prevailed in the ex vivo response. Summed public TCR beta family frequency identified CMV carriers bearing the relevant HLA.

TCRdb re-analysed the reads in MiXCR, keeping a single row per CDR3 protein. The data contain around 800,000 distinct CDR3 sequences, 30% to 35% of them singletons. CDR3 length equals 17 residues. The V gene end was trimmed by 2 bases and the J gene end by 4 bases; junction bases not matched to a gene: 8. Germline V gives CDR1 ENHRY, CDR2 SYGVKD. Notes on this clonotype: Its antigen remains unknown.

This clonotype was obtained from a human donor in good health (CMV status not recorded). Some clones in this sample may be carry-over from other donors' samples. The sequenced sample was cultured CD8+ T cells from PBMCs, obtained from culture after CMV antigen stimulation. The genes are TRBV10-3 and TRBJ2-3; 11 bases are a match to TRBD1. In DNA form, the CDR3 reads TGTGCCATCAGTGAGCTACGGACAGGGGGCTTCCCAGATACGCAGTATTTT. Its translation: CAISELRTGGFPDTQYF.